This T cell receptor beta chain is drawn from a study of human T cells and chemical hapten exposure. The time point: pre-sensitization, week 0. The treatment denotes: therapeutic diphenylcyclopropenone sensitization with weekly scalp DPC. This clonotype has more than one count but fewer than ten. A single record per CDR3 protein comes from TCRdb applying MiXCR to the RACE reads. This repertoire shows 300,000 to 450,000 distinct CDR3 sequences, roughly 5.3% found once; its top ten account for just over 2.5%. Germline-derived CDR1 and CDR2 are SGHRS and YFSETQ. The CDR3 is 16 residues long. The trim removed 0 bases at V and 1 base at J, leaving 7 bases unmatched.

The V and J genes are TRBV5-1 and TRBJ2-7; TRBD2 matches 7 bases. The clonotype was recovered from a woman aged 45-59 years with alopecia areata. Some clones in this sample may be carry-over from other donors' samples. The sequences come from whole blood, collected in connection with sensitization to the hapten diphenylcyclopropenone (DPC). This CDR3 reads CASSLVAAGRSYEQYF. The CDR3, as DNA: TGCGCCAGCAGCTTGGTGGCAGCGGGAAGGTCCTACGAGCAGTACTTC.